This T cell receptor (beta chain) was sequenced for a study of T-cell reconstitution after alpha-beta-depleted transplantation in children (dated by TCRdb to 2015 to 2016). At the level of the whole study: Using TCR repertoire profiling, the study quantitatively followed how T-cell immune reconstitution unfolded in children after TCRalphabeta/CD19-depleted allogeneic hematopoietic cell transplantation.

A few counts support this clonotype. The antigen this receptor binds is unknown. Per-base quality was not reported, and no clone a single base away is much larger than it. V is pared back by 1 base and J by 1 base, with 7 bases lying between the germline termini. From the cysteine up to the phenylalanine, the CDR3 has a length of 13 residues. Of the read, only the CDR3 DNA is kept; its 39 bases are in frame from base 1. Via the germline V gene, CDR1 is SQVTM and CDR2 ANQGSEA. Library construction relied on PCR. Sequencing relied on an Illumina HiSeq 2500. Molecular barcoding was employed in the preparation of TCR libraries, with unique molecular identifiers being used to normalize TCRbeta repertoire quantification. TCRdb cleaned the public reads at Q25 with fastp, built clones with MiXCR and kept in-frame beta chains. Identical CDR3 protein sequences are pooled into one entry, listed with their most common genes and DNA. This sample is represented by about 540,000 distinct CDR3 sequences; roughly 18% of them were singletons. 2.5% to 3.5% of the sample rests with the top ten.

Sequencing was performed on PBMCs from the stem cell graft donor, taken from the stem cell graft. The clonotype was recovered from a human donor who donated a stem cell graft to a child with acute lymphoblastic leukemia. The receptor chain draws on TRBV29-1 and TRBJ1-1; no D gene call is confident. The DNA reads TGCAGCGTTGAAGGCCAGTCGAACACTGAAGCTTTCTTT. It translates as CSVEGQSNTEAFF.